Included here is one T cell receptor beta chain sequence, with context. This receptor's antigen is unknown. Nothing much larger sits one base from this clone, and base qualities are not available. Genomic DNA was extracted from sorted cells with the QIAGEN DNeasy Blood and Tissue Kit for TCRbeta CDR3 sequencing. High-throughput TCRbeta CDR3 sequencing, which included PCR amplification with bias correction and internal controls, was done commercially through immunoSEQ. On the study's bioinformatics: Unique productive TCRbeta sequences were defined by CDR3 nucleotide sequence where primers matched, and otherwise by CDR3 amino acid sequence together with Vbeta and Jbeta genes. Sequences were defined as donor-reactive when expanded at least 5-fold in CFSE-low cells versus unstimulated cells and present at a frequency of at least 0.01% in CFSE-low cells. Jensen-Shannon divergence calculated on the top 100 TCRbeta sequences ranked by frequency was used to measure repertoire divergence. For any sample with multiple sequencing runs, sorting error was corrected in each run separately before the runs were pooled. This immuneACCESS table, as held by TCRdb, lists in-frame sequences with V and J called but not all clones. Of the missing ones, under half trace to an unresolved V gene in checked studies; the others have no known cause. V, J and clone size were drawn from that table, and D and trimming were deduced from the DNA. This sample comprises approximately 41,000 clones, less than 97% of them detected only once. The ten largest account for more than 0.35% of the sample.

The germline ends are 6 bases apart after V is trimmed by 0 bases and J by 3 bases. CDR1 and CDR2, per the germline V gene, are MNHEY and SVGAGI. The CDR3 holds 13 amino acids from the cysteine to the phenylalanine. Only CDR3 DNA remains: 39 bases, in frame from the first base. Healthy control blood came either as purchased buffy coats or from healthy volunteers. Healthy control blood was separated into PBMCs by Ficoll density gradient and cryopreserved, and patient PBMCs were collected both before and after transplant. These data come from a study of Tregs in tolerant kidney transplant recipients (dated by TCRdb to the late 2010s). Concerning the study at large: Additional Treg samples were obtained from an approximately three-day mixed lymphocyte reaction with belatacept, with some samples followed by a 5-day donor restimulation, before recipient CD4+CD25+CD127- cells were sorted. Antibodies distinguished recipient from donor cells when sorting primary belatacept mixed lymphocyte reaction cultures. Before combined kidney and bone marrow transplantation, this study identified donor-specific regulatory T cells using TCRbeta sequencing and then followed those same cells after transplant. Several methods of expanding Tregs specific for an allogeneic donor were compared by TCRbeta repertoire sequencing in a few healthy controls. On the study overall, not on this receptor specifically: Expanding Tregs with activated donor B cells appeared to identify the most biologically relevant and donor-specific TCRbeta repertoire. Because only a small number of patients were included, the study had limitations, and the results will need to be validated in larger populations as well as under other immunosuppression protocols. Biological reproducibility was not directly addressed, though technical replication error appeared minimal.

The chain is made from TRBV6-5 and TRBJ2-7, with the D gene not clear enough to name. The source material was Tregs from blood cultured with allogeneic cells. The sequence was obtained from a human donor in good health. The DNA sequence follows: TGTGCCAGCAGTTACTCGCCCATCTACGAGCAGTACTTC. Its protein is CASSYSPIYEQYF.